The table lists the clone carrying this T cell receptor (beta chain) with a few counts. Its matching antigen is unknown. The data derive from a study of T-cell memory formation after mild COVID-19. In TCRdb, the 5' RACE reads were re-called with MiXCR into one record per CDR3 protein. The sample shows about 400,000 distinct CDR3 sequences, more than 20% of them seen only once. Study-wide results and limits: Balance between CD4 and CD8 was seen in clones contracting day 15 to 85, and a CD4+ lean was seen in later expanders. CD8+ contracting clones occupied EMRA, while CD4+ ones occupied mainly CM and EM.

V was cut by 2 bases and J by 6 bases, with 10 bases left in between. The CDR3 consists of 13 residues. Germline loops: CDR1 SGHRS, CDR2 YFSETQ. The source of this sequence is an adult woman who had mild COVID-19 (a few samples of this study predate the infection). Cell type and time point are not known. What was sequenced was PBMCs or a T cell subset sorted from them (not recorded which). This sequence joins TRBV5-1 and TRBJ2-3; maybe TRBD1 (5 bases). This CDR3 is CASSFGAADTQYF. For the CDR3, the DNA is TGCGCCAGCAGCTTTGGGGCAGCGGATACGCAGTATTTT.